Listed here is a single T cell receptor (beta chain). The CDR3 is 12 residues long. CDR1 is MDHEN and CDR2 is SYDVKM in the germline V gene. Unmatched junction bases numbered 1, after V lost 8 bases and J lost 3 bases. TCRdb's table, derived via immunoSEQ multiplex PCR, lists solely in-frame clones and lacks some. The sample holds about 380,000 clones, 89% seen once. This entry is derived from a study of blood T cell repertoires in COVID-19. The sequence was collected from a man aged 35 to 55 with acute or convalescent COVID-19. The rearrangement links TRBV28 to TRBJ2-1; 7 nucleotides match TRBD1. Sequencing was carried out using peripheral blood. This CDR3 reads CASDRDYNEQFF. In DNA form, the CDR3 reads TGTGCCAGCGACAGGGACTACAATGAGCAGTTCTTC.